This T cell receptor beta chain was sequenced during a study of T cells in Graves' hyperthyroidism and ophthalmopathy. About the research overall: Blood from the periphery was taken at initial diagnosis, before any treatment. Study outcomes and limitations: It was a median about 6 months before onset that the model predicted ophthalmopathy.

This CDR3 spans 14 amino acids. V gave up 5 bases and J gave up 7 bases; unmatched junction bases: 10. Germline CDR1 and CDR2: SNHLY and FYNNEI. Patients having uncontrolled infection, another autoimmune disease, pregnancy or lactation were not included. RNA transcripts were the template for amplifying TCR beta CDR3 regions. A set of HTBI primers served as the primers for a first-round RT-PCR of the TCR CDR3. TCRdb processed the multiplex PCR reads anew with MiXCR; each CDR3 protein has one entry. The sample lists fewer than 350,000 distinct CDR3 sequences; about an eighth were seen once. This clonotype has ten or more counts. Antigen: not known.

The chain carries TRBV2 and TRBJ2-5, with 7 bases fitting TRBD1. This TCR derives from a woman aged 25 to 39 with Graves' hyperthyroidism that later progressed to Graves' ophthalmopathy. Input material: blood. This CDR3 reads CASSKETGKGTQYF. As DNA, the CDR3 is TGTGCCAGCAGTAAAGAGACAGGGAAAGGGACCCAGTACTTC.